This is a list of T cell receptor beta chains from one sample in a study of blood T cell repertoires in COVID-19. Repertoires were generated with immunoSEQ multiplex PCR, while TCRdb's copy carries only in-frame clones and drops some. The table records over 200,000 clones, 86% of them present only once. The sequenced material came from peripheral blood. These receptor sequences come from a man between 25 and 39 years old who had recovered from COVID-19. CDR3s include the opening cysteine and the closing phenylalanine or tryptophan. The D gene is left open where the match is weak. Clone size is shown for a subset of rows, as once, few, many or a class of expanded clone.

CASSLLVNEQFF TGTGCCAGCAGCTTACTTGTTAATGAGCAGTTCTTC TRBJ2-1 - - TRBV25-1
CASSRDRNGYTF TGTGCCAGCAGCCGGGACAGGAATGGCTACACCTTC TRBJ1-2 TRBD1 - TRBV2
CASTTEGRINEQFF TGTGCCAGCACCACAGAAGGCCGGATCAATGAGCAGTTCTTC TRBJ2-1 - - TRBV6-5
CASSTLERTIYF TGTGCCAGTAGTACCCTTGAGAGGACCATATATTTT TRBJ1-3 - - TRBV19
CSVGQNTGELFF TGCAGCGTTGGACAGAACACCGGGGAGCTGTTTTTT TRBJ2-2 - - TRBV29-1
CSVSIWDRHGANVLTF TGCAGCGTTTCGATCTGGGACAGGCACGGGGCCAACGTCCTGACTTTC TRBJ2-6 TRBD1 - TRBV29-1
CASSLEGTSGDTQYF TGTGCCAGCAGCTTAGAAGGGACTAGCGGGGATACGCAGTATTTT TRBJ2-3 TRBD2 - TRBV7-2
CAWSIGQGVRQPQHF TGTGCCTGGAGTATAGGGCAGGGGGTGAGACAGCCCCAGCATTTT TRBJ1-5 TRBD1 - TRBV30
CASSQGLVVSYEQYF TGTGCCAGCAGCCAAGGACTAGTTGTGAGCTACGAGCAGTACTTC TRBJ2-7 - - TRBV3-1/TRBV3-2
CASSVARWGPGFSGQFF TGTGCCAGCAGCGTAGCTAGGTGGGGGCCTGGATTTTCTGGGCAGTTCTTC TRBJ2-1 - - TRBV9
CASSSSNYGYTF TGTGCCAGCAGTTCCTCTAACTATGGCTACACCTTC TRBJ1-2 - - TRBV27
CASSPLRQGAGELFF TGTGCCAGCAGTCCGTTAAGACAGGGGGCCGGGGAGCTGTTTTTT TRBJ2-2 TRBD1 - TRBV6-5
CASSLRGAGGYTIYF TGTGCCAGCAGCTTAAGGGGCGCCGGTGGATACACCATATATTTT TRBJ1-3 - - TRBV5-8
CASSQANGLAGGRGEQYF TGTGCCAGCAGCCAAGCAAACGGACTAGCGGGGGGGCGAGGTGAGCAGTACTTC TRBJ2-7 TRBD2 once TRBV3-1/TRBV3-2
CASSIGLFSGGAYEQYF TGTGCCAGTAGTATCGGATTGTTCAGCGGGGGGGCCTACGAGCAGTACTTC TRBJ2-7 TRBD2 - TRBV19
CSVHDSAYNEQFF TGCAGCGTTCACGATTCAGCCTACAATGAGCAGTTCTTC TRBJ2-1 - - TRBV29-1
CATSRGDYRGAQETQYF TGTGCCACCAGCAGAGGAGATTACAGGGGAGCACAAGAGACCCAGTACTTC TRBJ2-5 TRBD1 once TRBV15
CASLGTGAPGANVLTF TGTGCCAGCCTCGGGACAGGGGCACCTGGGGCCAACGTCCTGACTTTC TRBJ2-6 TRBD1 - TRBV27
CASSIGRVAFF TGTGCCAGTAGTATAGGCAGGGTAGCTTTCTTT TRBJ1-1 - - TRBV19
CASSSLGPTDTQYF TGTGCCAGCAGCTCGTTGGGGCCCACAGATACGCAGTATTTT TRBJ2-3 - - TRBV7-7
CASSLDRGRDTQYF TGCGCCAGCAGCTTGGACAGGGGGCGGGATACGCAGTATTTT TRBJ2-3 TRBD1 - TRBV5-1
CASSRDRGRYNEQFF TGTGCCAGCAGTCGGGACAGGGGGCGATACAATGAGCAGTTCTTC TRBJ2-1 TRBD1 - TRBV2
CASSYSGQGKEPQHF TGTGCCAGCAGTTACTCGGGACAGGGGAAGGAGCCCCAGCATTTT TRBJ1-5 TRBD1 few TRBV6-6
CASSVTGGPVYGYTF TGTGCCAGCAGTGTTACAGGGGGCCCCGTCTATGGCTACACCTTC TRBJ1-2 TRBD1 - TRBV6-4